This TCR beta chain was obtained from a study of control samples from healthy donors and cancer patients. The CDR3 is 17 amino acids. Trimming stripped 0 bases from V and 8 bases from J, with 20 bases between. The germline CDR1 and CDR2 sequences are MNHEY and SVGEGT. Clones were sequenced by immunoSEQ multiplex PCR, and TCRdb holds only the in-frame ones, with some missing. The table shows tens of thousands of clones, with roughly 84% occurring only once. This chain links TRBV6-2 or TRBV6-3 with TRBJ2-1; the D is unclear. The sequence was obtained from a woman aged 50 to 60 in good health. Sequenced material: blood. For the CDR3, the DNA is TGTGCCAGCAGTTACTCTCTCTCGGACCCCGGGTATGATGAGCAGTTCTTC. Protein sequence: CASSYSLSDPGYDEQFF.